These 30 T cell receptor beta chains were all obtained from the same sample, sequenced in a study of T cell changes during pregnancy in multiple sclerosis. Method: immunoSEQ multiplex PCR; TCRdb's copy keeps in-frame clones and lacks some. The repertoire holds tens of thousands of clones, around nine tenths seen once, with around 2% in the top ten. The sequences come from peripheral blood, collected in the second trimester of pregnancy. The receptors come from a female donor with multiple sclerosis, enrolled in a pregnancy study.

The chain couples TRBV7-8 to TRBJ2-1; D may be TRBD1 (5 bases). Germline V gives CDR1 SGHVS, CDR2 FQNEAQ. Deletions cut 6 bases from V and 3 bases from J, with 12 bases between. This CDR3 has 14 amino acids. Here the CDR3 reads CASSPAGNYNEQFF. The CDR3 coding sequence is TGTGCCAGCAGTCCAGCAGGGAACTACAATGAGCAGTTCTTC.

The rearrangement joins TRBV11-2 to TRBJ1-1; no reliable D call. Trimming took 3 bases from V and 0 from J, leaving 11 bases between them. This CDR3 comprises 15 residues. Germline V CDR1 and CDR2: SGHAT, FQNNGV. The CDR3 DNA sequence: TGTGCCAGCAGCTTCGGGAGTGGAGTGAACACTGAAGCTTTCTTT. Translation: CASSFGSGVNTEAFF.

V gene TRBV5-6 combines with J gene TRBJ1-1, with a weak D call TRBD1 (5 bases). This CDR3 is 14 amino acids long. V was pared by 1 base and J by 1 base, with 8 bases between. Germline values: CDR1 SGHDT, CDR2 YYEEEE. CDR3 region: CASSLRRANTEAFF. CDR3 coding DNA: TGTGCCAGCAGCTTGCGCAGGGCGAACACTGAAGCTTTCTTT.

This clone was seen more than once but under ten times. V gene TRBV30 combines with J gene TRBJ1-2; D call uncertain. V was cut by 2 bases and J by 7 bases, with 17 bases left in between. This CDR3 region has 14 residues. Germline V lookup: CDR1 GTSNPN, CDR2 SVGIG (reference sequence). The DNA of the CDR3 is TGTGCCTGGAGTTTCGGGGTCGGAAGGGTTGGCTACACCTTC. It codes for CAWSFGVGRVGYTF.

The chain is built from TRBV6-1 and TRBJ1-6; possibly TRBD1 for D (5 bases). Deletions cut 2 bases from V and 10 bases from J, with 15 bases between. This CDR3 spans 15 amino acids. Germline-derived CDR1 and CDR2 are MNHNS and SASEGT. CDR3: CASSELRGSRSPLHF. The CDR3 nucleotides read TGTGCCAGCAGTGAACTACGGGGGTCCCGCTCACCCCTCCACTTT.

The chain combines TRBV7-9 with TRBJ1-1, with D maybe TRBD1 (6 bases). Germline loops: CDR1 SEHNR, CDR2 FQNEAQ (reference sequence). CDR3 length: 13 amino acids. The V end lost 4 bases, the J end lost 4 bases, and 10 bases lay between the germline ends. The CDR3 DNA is TGTGCCAGCAGCTCCAGGGGTGGCACTGAAGCTTTCTTT. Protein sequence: CASSSRGGTEAFF.

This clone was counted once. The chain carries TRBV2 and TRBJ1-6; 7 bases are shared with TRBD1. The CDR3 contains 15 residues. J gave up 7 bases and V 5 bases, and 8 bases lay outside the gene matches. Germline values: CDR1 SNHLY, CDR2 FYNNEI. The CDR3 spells CASSQGQPTNSPLHF. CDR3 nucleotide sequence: TGTGCCAGCAGTCAGGGACAGCCGACCAATTCACCCCTCCACTTT. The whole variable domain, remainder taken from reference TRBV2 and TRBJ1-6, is EPEVTQTPSHQVTQMGQEVILRCVPISNHLYFYWYRQILGQKVEFLVSFYNNEISEKSEIFDDQFSVERPDGSNFTLKIRSTKLEDSAMYFCASSQGQPTNSPLHFGNGTRLTVT.

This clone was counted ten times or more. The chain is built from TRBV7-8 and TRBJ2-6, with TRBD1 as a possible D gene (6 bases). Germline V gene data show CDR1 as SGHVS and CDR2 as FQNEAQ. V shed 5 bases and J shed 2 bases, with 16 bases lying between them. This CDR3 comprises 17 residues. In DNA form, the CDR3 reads TGTGCCAGCAGCCCCGTCCCCACAGGGACTGGGGCCAACGTCCTGACTTTC. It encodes CASSPVPTGTGANVLTF.

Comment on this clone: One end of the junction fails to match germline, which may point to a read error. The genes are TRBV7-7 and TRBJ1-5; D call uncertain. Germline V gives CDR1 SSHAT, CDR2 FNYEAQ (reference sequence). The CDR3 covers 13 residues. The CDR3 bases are TGTGCTAGCAGCTTATCCCCCGGTCAGCCCCAGCATTTT. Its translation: CASSLSPGQPQHF.

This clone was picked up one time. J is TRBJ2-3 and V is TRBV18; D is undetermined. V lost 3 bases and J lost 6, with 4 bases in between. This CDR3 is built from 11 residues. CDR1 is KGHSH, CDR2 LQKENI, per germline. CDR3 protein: CASSPGDTQYF. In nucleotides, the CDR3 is TGTGCCAGCTCACCGGGCGATACGCAGTATTTT.

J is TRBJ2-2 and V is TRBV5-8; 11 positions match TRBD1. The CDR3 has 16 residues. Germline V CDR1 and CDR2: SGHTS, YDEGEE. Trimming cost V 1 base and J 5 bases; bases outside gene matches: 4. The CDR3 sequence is CASSLYGTGGTGELFF. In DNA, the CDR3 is TGTGCCAGCAGCTTGTATGGGACAGGGGGGACCGGGGAGCTGTTTTTT.

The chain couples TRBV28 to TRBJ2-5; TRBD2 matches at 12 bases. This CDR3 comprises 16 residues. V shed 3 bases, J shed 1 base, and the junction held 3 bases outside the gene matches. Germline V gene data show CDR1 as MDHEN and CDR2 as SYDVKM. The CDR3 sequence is CASSLTGLAGQETQYF. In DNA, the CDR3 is TGTGCCAGCAGTTTGACGGGACTAGCGGGCCAAGAGACCCAGTACTTC.

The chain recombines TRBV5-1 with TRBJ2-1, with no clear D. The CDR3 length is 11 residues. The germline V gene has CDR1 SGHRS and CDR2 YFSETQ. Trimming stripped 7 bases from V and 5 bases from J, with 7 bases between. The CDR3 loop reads CASGPNNEQFF. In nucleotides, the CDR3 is TGCGCCAGCGGCCCCAACAATGAGCAGTTCTTC.

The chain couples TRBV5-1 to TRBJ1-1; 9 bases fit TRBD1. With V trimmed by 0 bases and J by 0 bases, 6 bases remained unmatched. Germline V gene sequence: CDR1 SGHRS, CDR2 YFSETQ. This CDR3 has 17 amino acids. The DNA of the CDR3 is TGCGCCAGCAGCTTGGTCGGGACAGGGTACATGAACACTGAAGCTTTCTTT. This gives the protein CASSLVGTGYMNTEAFF. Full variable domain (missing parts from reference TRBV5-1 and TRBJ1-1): KAGVTQTPRYLIKTRGQQVTLSCSPISGHRSVSWYQQTPGQGLQFLFEYFSETQRNKGNFPGRFSGRQFSNSRSEMNVSTLELGDSALYLCASSLVGTGYMNTEAFFGQGTRLTVV.

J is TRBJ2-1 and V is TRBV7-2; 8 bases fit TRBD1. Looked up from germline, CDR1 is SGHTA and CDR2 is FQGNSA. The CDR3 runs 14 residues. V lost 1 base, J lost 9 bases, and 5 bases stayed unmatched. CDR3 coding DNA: TGTGCCAGCAGCTTAGTTTCAGGGGGCATTGAGCAGTTCTTC. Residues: CASSLVSGGIEQFF.

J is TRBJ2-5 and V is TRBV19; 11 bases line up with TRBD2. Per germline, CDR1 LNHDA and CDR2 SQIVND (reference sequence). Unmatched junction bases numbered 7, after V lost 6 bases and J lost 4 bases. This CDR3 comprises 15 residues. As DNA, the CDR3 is TGTGCCAGTAGAGCCGGGACTAGCGGAGTAGAGACCCAGTACTTC. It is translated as CASRAGTSGVETQYF.

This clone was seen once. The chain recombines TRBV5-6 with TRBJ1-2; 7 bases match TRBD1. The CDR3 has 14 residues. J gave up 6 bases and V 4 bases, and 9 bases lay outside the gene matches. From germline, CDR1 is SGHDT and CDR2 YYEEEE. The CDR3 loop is CASSVATGLHGYTF. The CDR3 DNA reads TGTGCCAGCAGCGTGGCGACAGGGTTGCATGGCTACACCTTC.

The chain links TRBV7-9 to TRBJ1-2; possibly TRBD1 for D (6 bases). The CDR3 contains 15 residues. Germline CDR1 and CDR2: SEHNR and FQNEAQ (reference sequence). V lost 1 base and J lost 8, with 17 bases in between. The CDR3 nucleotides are TGTGCCAGCAGCTTAGGTCTACAGGGAATCGAGGGCTACACCTTC. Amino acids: CASSLGLQGIEGYTF.

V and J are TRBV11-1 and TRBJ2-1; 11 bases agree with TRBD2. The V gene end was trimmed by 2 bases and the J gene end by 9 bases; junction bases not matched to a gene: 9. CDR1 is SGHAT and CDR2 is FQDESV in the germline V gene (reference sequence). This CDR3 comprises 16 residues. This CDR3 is CASSLIGLAGSGEQFF. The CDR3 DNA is TGTGCCAGCAGCTTAATCGGACTAGCGGGCTCCGGTGAGCAGTTCTTC.

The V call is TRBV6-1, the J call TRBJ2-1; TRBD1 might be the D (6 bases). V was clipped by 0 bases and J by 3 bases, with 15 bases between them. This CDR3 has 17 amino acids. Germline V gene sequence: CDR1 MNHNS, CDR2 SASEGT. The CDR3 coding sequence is TGTGCCAGCAGTGAAGCGCTTCTAGACAGGTTCTACAATGAGCAGTTCTTC. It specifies CASSEALLDRFYNEQFF.

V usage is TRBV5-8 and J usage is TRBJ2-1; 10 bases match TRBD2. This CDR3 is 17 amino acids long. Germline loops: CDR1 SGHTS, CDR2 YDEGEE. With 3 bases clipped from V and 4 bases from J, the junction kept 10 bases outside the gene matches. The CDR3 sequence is CASSWGTGTSVYNEQFF. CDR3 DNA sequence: TGTGCCAGCAGCTGGGGGACCGGGACTAGCGTTTACAATGAGCAGTTCTTC. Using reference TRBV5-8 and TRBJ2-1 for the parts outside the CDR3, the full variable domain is EAGVTQSPTHLIKTRGQQATLRCSPISGHTSVYWYQQALGLGLQFLLWYDEGEERNRGNFPPRFSGRQFPNYSSELNVNALELEDSALYLCASSWGTGTSVYNEQFFGPGTRLTVL.

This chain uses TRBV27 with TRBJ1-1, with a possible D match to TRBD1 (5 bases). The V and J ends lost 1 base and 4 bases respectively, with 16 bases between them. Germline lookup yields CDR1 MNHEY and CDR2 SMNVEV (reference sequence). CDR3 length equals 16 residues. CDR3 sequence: CASSLWGGRGGTEAFF. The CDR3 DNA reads TGTGCCAGCAGTTTATGGGGGGGAAGGGGAGGCACTGAAGCTTTCTTT.

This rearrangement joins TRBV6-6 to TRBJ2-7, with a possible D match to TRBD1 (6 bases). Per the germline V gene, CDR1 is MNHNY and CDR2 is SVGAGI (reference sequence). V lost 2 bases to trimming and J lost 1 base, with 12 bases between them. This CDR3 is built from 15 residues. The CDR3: CASSYDGGASYEQYF. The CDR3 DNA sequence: TGTGCCAGCAGTTACGATGGGGGCGCTTCCTACGAGCAGTACTTC.

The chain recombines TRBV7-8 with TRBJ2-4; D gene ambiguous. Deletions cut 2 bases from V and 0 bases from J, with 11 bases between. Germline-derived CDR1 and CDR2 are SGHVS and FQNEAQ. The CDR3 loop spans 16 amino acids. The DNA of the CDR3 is TGTGCCAGCAGCTTAAGTCGTTCACTAGCCAAAAACATTCAGTACTTC. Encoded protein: CASSLSRSLAKNIQYF.

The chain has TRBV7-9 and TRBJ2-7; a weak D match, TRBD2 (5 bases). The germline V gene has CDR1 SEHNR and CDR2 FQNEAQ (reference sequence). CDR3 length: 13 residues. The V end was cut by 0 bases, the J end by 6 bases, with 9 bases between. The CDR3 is CASSLALGLEQYF. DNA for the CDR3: TGTGCCAGCAGCTTAGCACTAGGTCTCGAGCAGTACTTC.

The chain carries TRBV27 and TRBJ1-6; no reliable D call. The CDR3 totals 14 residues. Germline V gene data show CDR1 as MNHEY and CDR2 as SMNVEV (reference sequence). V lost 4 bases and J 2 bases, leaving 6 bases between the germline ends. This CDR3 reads CASSSPAYNSPLHF. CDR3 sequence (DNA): TGTGCCAGCAGTTCCCCAGCCTATAATTCACCCCTCCACTTT.

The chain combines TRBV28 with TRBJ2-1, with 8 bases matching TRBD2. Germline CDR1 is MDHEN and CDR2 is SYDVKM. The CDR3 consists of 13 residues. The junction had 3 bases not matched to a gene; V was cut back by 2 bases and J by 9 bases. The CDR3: CASSLGTRGEQFF. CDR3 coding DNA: TGTGCCAGCAGTTTAGGGACTAGAGGTGAGCAGTTCTTC. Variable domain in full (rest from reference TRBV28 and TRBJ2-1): DVKVTQSSRYLVKRTGEKVFLECVQDMDHENMFWYRQDPGLGLRLIYFSYDVKMKEKGDIPEGYSVSREKKERFSLILESASTNQTSMYLCASSLGTRGEQFFGPGTRLTVL.

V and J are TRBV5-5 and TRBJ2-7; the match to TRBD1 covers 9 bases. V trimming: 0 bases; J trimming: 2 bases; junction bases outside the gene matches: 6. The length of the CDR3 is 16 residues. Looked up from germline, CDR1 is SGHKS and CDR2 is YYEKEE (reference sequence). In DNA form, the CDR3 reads TGTGCCAGCAGCTTGGCCGGGACAGGGCCCACCTACGAGCAGTACTTC. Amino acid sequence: CASSLAGTGPTYEQYF.

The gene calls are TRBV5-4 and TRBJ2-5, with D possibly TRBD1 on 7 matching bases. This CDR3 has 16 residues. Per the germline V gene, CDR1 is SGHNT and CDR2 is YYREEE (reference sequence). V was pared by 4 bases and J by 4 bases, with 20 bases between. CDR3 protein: CASSRGGRQGVETQYF. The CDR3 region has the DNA TGTGCCAGCAGCCGAGGGGGGAGACAGGGAGTAGAGACCCAGTACTTC.

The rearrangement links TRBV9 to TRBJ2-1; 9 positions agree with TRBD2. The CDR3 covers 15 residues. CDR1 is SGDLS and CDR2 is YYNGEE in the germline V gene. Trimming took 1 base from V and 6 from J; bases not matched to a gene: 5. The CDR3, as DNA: TGTGCCAGCAGCGTAACTGCGGGGGGGCCCAATGAGCAGTTCTTC. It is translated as CASSVTAGGPNEQFF.